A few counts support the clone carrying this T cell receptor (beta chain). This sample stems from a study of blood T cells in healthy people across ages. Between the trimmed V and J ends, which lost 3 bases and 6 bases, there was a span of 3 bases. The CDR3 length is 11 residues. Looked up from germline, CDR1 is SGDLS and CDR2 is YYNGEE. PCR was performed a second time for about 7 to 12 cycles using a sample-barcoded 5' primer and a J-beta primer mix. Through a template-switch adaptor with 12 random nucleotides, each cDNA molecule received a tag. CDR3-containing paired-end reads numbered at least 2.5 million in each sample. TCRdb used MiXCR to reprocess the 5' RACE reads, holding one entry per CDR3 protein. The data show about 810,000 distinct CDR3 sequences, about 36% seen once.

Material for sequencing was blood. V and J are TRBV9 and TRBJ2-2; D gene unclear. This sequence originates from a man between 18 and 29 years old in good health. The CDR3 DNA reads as TGTGCCAGCAGCGCGGCCGGGGAGCTGTTTTTT. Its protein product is CASSAAGELFF.